This T cell receptor (beta chain) is drawn from a study of cytomegalovirus exposure and HLA in healthy donors. The table came from immunoSEQ multiplex PCR; TCRdb's copy has only in-frame clones and leaves some out. The repertoire holds some 99,000 clones, roughly 90% seen once, with about 2% in the top ten. Among the approximately 130 subjects of the validation cohort, separate from the roughly 600-subject first cohort, were the donors. Points from the study as a whole: Most TCR sequences were uncommon, yet certain public TCRs appeared in many donors. According to reports, the classifier identified cytomegalovirus status with high specificity and sensitivity. The tendency of first-cohort TCR clusters to co-occur in the roughly 130 validation repertoires was the finding of a later analysis.

With regard to this clone: Its matching antigen is unknown.

This CDR3 is 14 amino acids long. Germline lookup yields CDR1 SGHNT and CDR2 YYREEE (reference sequence). V dropped 4 bases and J dropped 2 bases, with 11 bases sitting between them. The rearrangement joins TRBV5-4 to TRBJ2-3, with D maybe TRBD2 (5 bases). The TCR comes from a woman aged 18-35 years in good health and CMV-seronegative. The sample was PBMCs. The DNA of the CDR3 is TGTGCCAGCAGCCTCCCGGGGTTCACAGATACGCAGTATTTT. Translation gives CASSLPGFTDTQYF.